A selection of T cell receptor beta chains follows, all from one sample in a study of beta chain features in type 1 diabetes. The assay was immunoSEQ multiplex PCR, and TCRdb's table has in-frame clones only and misses some. The sample has roughly 170,000 clones, less than 15% seen once; the top ten hold 0.5% to 0.75%. The sequenced material came from central memory CD4+ T cells from blood. The receptor source for this set is a woman younger than 30 in good health. CDR3s include the opening cysteine and the closing phenylalanine or tryptophan. A D gene is named only where the DNA matches it firmly. The listing skips clone size in some rows; elsewhere it reads once, few, many or a size class.

size | D | J | V | DNA | CDR3
few | NA | TRBJ1-2 | TRBV29-1 | TGCAGCGTTTACGGAGGTGGCTACACCTTC | CSVYGGGYTF
many | TRBD1 | TRBJ1-1 | TRBV14 | TGTGCCAGCAGCCAAGATCTAACAGGGGTTATCATGAACACTGAAGCTTTCTTT | CASSQDLTGVIMNTEAFF
NA | NA | TRBJ2-7 | TRBV13 | TGTGCCAGCAGCTTAGTGGGGAGGTTCGAGCAGTACTTC | CASSLVGRFEQYF
many | NA | TRBJ1-5 | TRBV30 | TGTGCCTGGAGTTTAGCGGGGAATCAGCCCCAGCATTTT | CAWSLAGNQPQHF
few | TRBD1 | TRBJ1-5 | TRBV6-4 | TGTGCCAGCAGTGAAGACCCGGGACAGGGACCTAATCAGCCCCAGCATTTT | CASSEDPGQGPNQPQHF
NA | NA | TRBJ1-2 | TRBV5-4 | TGTGCCAGCAGCTTGGTAGATACCTTGGTGGATGGCTACACCTTC | CASSLVDTLVDGYTF
few | TRBD1 | TRBJ2-7 | TRBV7-9 | TGTGCCAGCAGGACGACAGGGGGGTACGAGCAGTACTTC | CASRTTGGYEQYF
few | NA | TRBJ2-1 | TRBV9 | TGTGCCAGCAGCGTAGCTGGCCAGGTTCTATACAATGAGCAGTTCTTC | CASSVAGQVLYNEQFF
many | NA | TRBJ1-5 | TRBV4-3 | TGCGCCAGCAGCCAAGGGGCTCAGGGGAATCAGCCCCAGCATTTT | CASSQGAQGNQPQHF
NA | NA | TRBJ1-2 | TRBV25-1 | TGTGCCAGCAGTGAGGGGGACTTCACTAACTATGGCTACACCTTC | CASSEGDFTNYGYTF
few | TRBD2 | TRBJ2-3 | TRBV2 | TGTGCCAGCCTCCGGGGGGTTGAGACAGATACGCAGTATTTT | CASLRGVETDTQYF
NA | NA | TRBJ2-5 | TRBV28 | TGTGCCAGCAGTTTATCGGAGAGACAAGAGACCCAGTACTTC | CASSLSERQETQYF
NA | TRBD1 | TRBJ1-4 | TRBV7-8 | TGTGCCAGCAGCTCATACAGGGGAAAGGAAAAACTGTTTTTT | CASSSYRGKEKLFF
few | NA | TRBJ2-1 | TRBV30 | TGTGCCTGGAGCAGACTGTTCAATGAGCAGTTCTTC | CAWSRLFNEQFF
NA | TRBD1 | TRBJ2-7 | TRBV7-2 | TGTGCCAGCAGCTTAGTGTACAGGGGGCTCGAGCAGTACTTC | CASSLVYRGLEQYF
few | TRBD2 | TRBJ2-1 | TRBV19 | TGTGCCAGTAGTCTAGCGGGAAGAGCGAATGAGCAGTTCTTC | CASSLAGRANEQFF
NA | TRBD1 | TRBJ1-2 | TRBV27 | TGTGCCAGCCGGGACAGGACTAACTATGGCTACACCTTC | CASRDRTNYGYTF
NA | NA | TRBJ1-3 | TRBV29-1 | TGCAGCGCCGATGGGCTGGCCGGAAACACCATATATTTT | CSADGLAGNTIYF
NA | NA | TRBJ1-3 | TRBV4-2 | TGTGCCAGCAGCCCAGAAGGGCGAGGGTTCGCCGGAAACACCATATATTTT | CASSPEGRGFAGNTIYF
few | TRBD1 | TRBJ1-4 | TRBV29-1 | TGCGGAGGACAGGGAGTTTACGCTAATGAAAAACTGTTTTTT | CGGQGVYANEKLFF
few | NA | TRBJ2-1 | TRBV27 | TGTGCCAGCAGGCCAATACAGGGATCGGGTTACAATGAGCAGTTCTTC | CASRPIQGSGYNEQFF
NA | NA | TRBJ2-6 | TRBV28 | TGTGCCAGCCTTACAGGCTCTGGGGCCAACGTCCTGACTTTC | CASLTGSGANVLTF
NA | NA | TRBJ2-1 | TRBV5-4 | TGTGCCAGCAGCTACCTGGGGCGGGAGCAGTTCTTC | CASSYLGREQFF
NA | NA | TRBJ1-2 | TRBV15 | TGTGCCACCAGGGGGGGAAACTATGGCTACACCTTC | CATRGGNYGYTF
NA | NA | TRBJ1-2 | TRBV28 | TGTGCCAGCAGCCAGTTACCGAGGGCGGGTAGCGGCTACACCTTC | CASSQLPRAGSGYTF
few | TRBD1 | TRBJ2-2 | TRBV7-2 | TGTGCCAGCAGCCCGCAGGGGGCGGCCGGGGAGCTGTTTTTT | CASSPQGAAGELFF
NA | TRBD1 | TRBJ1-1 | TRBV30 | TGTGCCTGGAGTCACAGGGGAGGTAGCACTGAAGCTTTCTTT | CAWSHRGGSTEAFF
few | TRBD1 | TRBJ1-1 | TRBV25-1 | TGTGCCAGCAGTGAATACAGGGGGACTGAAGCTTTCTTT | CASSEYRGTEAFF
NA | NA | TRBJ2-7 | TRBV18 | TGTGCCAGCTCACCAGTTAATAGCGGAAGCTCCTCCTACGAGCAGTACTTC | CASSPVNSGSSSYEQYF
few | TRBD2 | TRBJ2-1 | TRBV19 | TGTGCCAGCCGACTAGCGGGTGGCAATGAGCAGTTCTTC | CASRLAGGNEQFF
few | TRBD2 | TRBJ2-5 | TRBV13 | TGTGCCACTGCGGGAGGGCCCTCAGAGACCCAGTACTTC | CATAGGPSETQYF
NA | TRBD2 | TRBJ2-4 | TRBV28 | TGTGCCAGCAGTTCCGTAGCGGGTCTCAAAAACATTCAGTACTTC | CASSSVAGLKNIQYF
few | TRBD1 | TRBJ1-1 | TRBV10-3 | TGTGCCATCAGAAATTTCCCAGGGGGATCGAACACTGAAGCTTTCTTT | CAIRNFPGGSNTEAFF
NA | NA | TRBJ2-1 | TRBV7-9 | TGTGCCAGCAGCCCGCTTTCGCGGGACTCCTACAATGAGCAGTTCTTC | CASSPLSRDSYNEQFF
few | TRBD2 | TRBJ2-5 | TRBV7-2 | TGTGCCAGCAGCAGGACTAGACAAGAGACCCAGTACTTC | CASSRTRQETQYF
few | NA | TRBJ1-2 | TRBV11-2 | TGTGCCAGCAGCCAAAACGGGGGTCCTGGCTACACCTTC | CASSQNGGPGYTF
NA | NA | TRBJ2-7 | TRBV19 | TGTGCCAGTAGGGACCATGCAGGGAAAGGATACGGCGAGCAGTACTTC | CASRDHAGKGYGEQYF
few | TRBD2 | TRBJ2-7 | TRBV5-6 | TGTGCCAGCAGCTTGTTATCGAACCTAGCGGACTACGAGCAGTACTTC | CASSLLSNLADYEQYF
few | TRBD1 | TRBJ2-3 | TRBV29-1 | TGCAGCGTAGGACAGGGTTCCGTCACAGATACGCAGTATTTT | CSVGQGSVTDTQYF
NA | NA | TRBJ2-1 | TRBV6-1 | TGTGCCAGCAGTGCGTACATTTACAATGAGCAGTTCTTC | CASSAYIYNEQFF
few | TRBD2 | TRBJ2-7 | TRBV6-6 | TGTGCCAGCAGTTACATCGGGGGGGCAGGCTACGAGCAGTACTTC | CASSYIGGAGYEQYF